The sequence of this TCR beta chain was determined in a study of radiation and T cells in renal cell carcinoma. Study conclusions and caveats: From baseline, blood top tumor clonotypes peaked at 2 weeks post-radiation. Without pretreatment biopsies, baseline tumor clonotype presence was undetermined.

The data were produced by immunoSEQ multiplex PCR, yet TCRdb's version contains in-frame clones alone and is incomplete. The sample includes around 94,000 clones, 75% to 90% of them seen just once. Time point meaning: baseline pretreatment blood. The treatment: 15 Gy SBRT to primary tumor, nephrectomy 4 weeks later. In germline, CDR1 is MNHNS, CDR2 SASEGT. V was shortened by 4 bases and J by 7 bases, with 16 bases between the two germline ends. The CDR3 is 14 amino acids. As concerns this clone: Its cognate antigen is unknown.

The sample consisted of blood, taken from a patient whose treatment included radiotherapy and nephrectomy. The receptor was derived from a man aged 50 or older with renal cell carcinoma. V gene TRBV6-1 combines with J gene TRBJ2-5, with D possibly being TRBD1 (6 bases). This chain's CDR3 is CASSAVGAEGTQYF. The CDR3 nucleotides are TGTGCCAGCAGTGCGGTGGGGGCAGAGGGGACCCAGTACTTC.